These 9 T cell receptor beta chains share one sample of origin, sequenced in a study of T-cell reconstitution after alpha-beta-depleted transplantation in children. A TCRbeta library incorporating unique molecular identifiers was prepared. TCRdb analysed the PCR reads with MiXCR anew, one entry per CDR3 protein. In the table there are about 460,000 distinct CDR3 sequences, 8% to 11% of which are singletons. The material was PBMCs, obtained before TCRalphabeta/CD19-depleted stem cell transplant. These receptors were collected from a child under 10 years old with inherited bone marrow failure, due to receive a stem cell transplant.

This chain joins TRBV6-2 or TRBV6-3 and TRBJ1-2; TRBD1 might be the D (5 bases). The CDR3 runs 13 residues. Germline V gives CDR1 MNHEY, CDR2 SVGEGT. V was trimmed by 2 bases and J by 8 bases, leaving 12 bases between them. CDR3 DNA: TGTGCCAGCAGTTACCGACAGAGGACGGGCTACACCTTC. Translating gives CASSYRQRTGYTF.

This clonotype occurred many times. The chain joins TRBV12-3 or TRBV12-4 to TRBJ2-2, with unresolved D. V shed 6 bases and J shed 3 bases, with 5 bases lying between them. The CDR3 runs 12 residues. The CDR3, as DNA: TGTGCCAGCAGCAAGCACACCGGGGAGCTGTTTTTT. Amino acid sequence: CASSKHTGELFF.

In this sample, this clonotype turned up many times. This rearrangement joins TRBV7-9 to TRBJ1-1, with D perhaps matching TRBD1 (6 bases). Trimming removed 3 bases from V and 5 bases from J, with 19 bases in between. This CDR3 comprises 16 residues. Germline CDR1 and CDR2: SEHNR and FQNEAQ (reference sequence). CDR3 sequence reads: CASSFPNRVLRTEAFF. CDR3 in DNA: TGTGCCAGCAGCTTTCCTAACAGGGTTCTGCGGACTGAAGCTTTCTTT. The full variable domain, rest sourced from reference TRBV7-9 and TRBJ1-1, is DTGVSQNPRHKITKRGQNVTFRCDPISEHNRLYWYRQTLGQGPEFLTYFQNEAQLEKSRLLSDRFSAERPKGSFSTLEIQRTEQGDSAMYLCASSFPNRVLRTEAFFGQGTRLTVV.

This clonotype was found many times. The chain joins TRBV20-1 to TRBJ2-2; 7 nucleotides align to TRBD2. V shed 3 bases, J shed 5 bases, and the junction held 6 bases outside the gene matches. This CDR3 has 14 amino acids. Per germline, CDR1 DFQATT and CDR2 SNEGSKA (reference sequence). The CDR3 here is CSASPSGRTGELFF. CDR3 nucleotides: TGCAGTGCTAGCCCTAGCGGAAGGACCGGGGAGCTGTTTTTT.

Regarding this clonotype: Relative to the germline gene, one junction end is altered; a read error may explain this. The chain uses TRBV3-1 and TRBJ1-3, with 9 bases matching TRBD1. Germline assignment: CDR1 LGHDT and CDR2 YNNKEL (reference sequence). This CDR3 spans 19 amino acids. The CDR3 DNA is TGTACCAGCAACCCTCAGACCTGGGACAGGGATCGGAAAGGAAACACCATATATTTT. This translates into CTSNPQTWDRDRKGNTIYF.

At least ten counts were recorded for this clonotype. The chain couples TRBV7-9 to TRBJ2-5; no clear D gene. Deletions cut 5 bases from V and 0 bases from J, with 16 bases between. The germline V gene encodes CDR1 SEHNR and CDR2 FQNEAQ (reference sequence). The CDR3 has 16 amino acids. CDR3 bases: TGTGCCAGCAGCCCTACATTGGACCCGTACCAAGAGACCCAGTACTTC. Encoded protein: CASSPTLDPYQETQYF.

This clonotype came up a few times. The chain uses TRBV5-5 and TRBJ1-2, with 8 bases aligning to TRBD1. CDR1 and CDR2 from the germline V gene are SGHKS and YYEKEE (reference sequence). J lost 0 bases, V lost 4 bases, and 11 bases had no gene match. This CDR3 has 17 residues. CDR3 sequence reads: CASSPFDRGAPNYGYTF. The CDR3, as DNA: TGTGCCAGCAGCCCTTTCGACAGGGGCGCACCTAACTATGGCTACACCTTC.

In its sample, this clonotype was seen many times. The chain links TRBV7-9 to TRBJ2-7, with a tentative D call TRBD1 (5 bases). Between the trimmed V and J ends, which lost 1 base and 2 bases, there was a span of 6 bases. CDR3 length: 13 residues. CDR1 SEHNR and CDR2 FQNEAQ come from the germline V gene (reference sequence). Here the CDR3 reads CASSLDRTYEQYF. As DNA, the CDR3 is TGTGCCAGCAGCTTAGACAGGACCTACGAGCAGTACTTC.

The table lists this clonotype with a count of one. A read error may be the cause here, since a much bigger clone is one base away. V is TRBV20-1 and J is TRBJ1-5, with 8 nucleotides matching TRBD1. CDR3 length: 16 residues. The germline V gene encodes CDR1 DFQATT and CDR2 SNEGSKA (reference sequence). The CDR3 DNA is TGCTGTGCTAGACCAGCAGTCGGACAGGGAATTCGGCCCCAGCATTTT. Its translation: CCARPAVGQGIRPQHF.